This TCR beta chain is from a study of CXCR3-negative and CXCR3-positive naive CD8 T cells. Among CD8+ T cells, naive ones were CD45RO-CCR7+CD27+CD95-. Through 5' RACE with UMI labels, the TRB cDNA libraries were prepared. TCRdb reprocessed the 5' RACE reads, keeping one entry per CDR3 protein, no DNA. Its table lists some 130,000 distinct CDR3 sequences. The V gene's germline CDR1 is DFQATT and CDR2 SNEGSKA (reference sequence). This CDR3 has 13 residues. The origin of this receptor is a human donor in good health. Some clones in this sample may be carry-over from other donors' samples. The sequenced sample consisted of naive CXCR3- CD8+ T cells from blood. Subset noted: CD45RO-CCR7+CD27+CD95- naive CD8+ T cells lacking CXCR3 (TNR3-). The V gene is TRBV20-1, the J gene TRBJ1-2; TCRdb's assignment of TRBD1 cannot be checked, as there is no DNA. The CDR3 sequence: CSARDGTGYGYTF.